This T cell receptor (beta chain) was observed in a study of cytomegalovirus exposure and HLA in healthy donors (dated by TCRdb to 2015 to 2018). As for the study more broadly: An earlier analysis of some 600 of the donors reported 276 Gb of sequence data and around 120 million unique TCR beta sequences obtained from around 180 million T cells. In a later analysis, previously published TCR beta repertoires from about 670 donors were re-analyzed and high-resolution HLA genotyping was added so that TCR occurrence patterns could be studied. The number of typed donors differed by locus: roughly 620-640 for A, B, C, DRB1 and DQB1; 500 to 550 for DQA1; around 610 for DPA1; and around 490 for DPB1. To predict cytomegalovirus infection status, the study combined high-throughput TCR immunosequencing, statistical association of individual TCRs with disease status, and machine learning. In the later analysis, no new phenotypic data were used to find candidate immune exposures; instead, reliance was placed on TCR beta sequences and their occurrence across donors. An earlier analysis of around 580 of the donors used high-throughput TCR beta sequencing to judge whether each TCR beta V gene segment behaved as functional or pseudogenic. Roughly 5 DR-DQ haplotypes were handled as single units for association and clustering because linkage in the cohort was strong. Across about 370 genotyped donors of the cohort, an average of about 240,000 unique TCR beta nucleotide sequences per donor were sequenced, and roughly 20% of those sequences were non-productive. HLA typing included class I and class II loci at four-digit resolution. The study was designed to test whether signatures of past pathogen exposure could be identified by cataloging public T cell receptors. Among the roughly 400 genotyped donors, around 81% belonged to the genetic ancestry cluster associated with self-reported Caucasian donors. In a later genetic analysis, genome-wide SNP genotypes for about 65% of the 666 donors were used, and that subset was treated as a discovery cohort. Using immunosequencing, the study profiled T cell repertoires from around 670 subjects and related those repertoires to cytomegalovirus serostatus. Donor age, sex, ethnicity and CMV serostatus were compiled together with the repertoire data. An early release that covered about 600 HLA-typed donors contained approximately 290 gigabases of sequencing data and 70 million to 100 million unique TCR sequences. Along with the roughly 610-subject first cohort, a separate validation cohort of approximately 110 different subjects was used. All discovery cohort repertoires had been generated using a single sequencing platform.

The CDR3 starts with the cysteine, ends with the phenylalanine, and has 15 residues. The sequence is cut down to CDR3 DNA, 45 bases in frame from base 1. Looking up the germline V gene yields CDR1 MNHEY and CDR2 SVGAGI. V is pared back by 4 bases and J by 2 bases, with 15 bases lying between the germline termini. Receptor libraries were prepared by the immunoSEQ multiplex PCR assay. A mixture of 60 forward primers for TCR Vbeta segments and 13 reverse primers for TCR Jbeta segments was used in the multiplex PCR. The CDR3 region of rearranged TCR beta genes was amplified from genomic DNA by a multiplex PCR assay. The amplified TCR beta libraries were sequenced on the Illumina HiSeq System as 87-base-pair reads. From the authors' description of their analysis: A later analysis tallied around 87 million unique TCR beta chains across the 700 or so repertoires, and approximately 9.9 million of those chains were shared by two or more donors. A nearest-neighbor algorithm error-corrected the raw reads and collapsed the reads into unique sequences, merging closely related sequences to remove PCR and sequencing errors. Alignment of CDR3 sequences to IMGT reference sequences was used to assign V, D and J gene segments. For a sequence to be retained, a match of at least six nucleotides was required to both a V gene segment and a J gene segment. A rearrangement was called productive if the CDR3 had no stop codons and remained in frame with V and J, and every other rearrangement was called non-productive. Following IMGT convention, CDR3 was defined as the stretch from the second conserved V-encoded cysteine to the conserved J-encoded phenylalanine. The earlier analysis of about 560 of the donors excluded any sequence lacking an unambiguous match to a single V gene segment. In an earlier analysis of more than 500 of the donors, a V segment was called functional when productive rearrangements were above 56.7%, and segregating when the standard deviation between donors exceeded 5%. To diagnose cytomegalovirus status from the catalog of TCR beta chain sequences, a statistical classification framework was built. A later analysis assigned V and J genes by comparing TCR nucleotide sequences with IMGT/GENE-DB human TR gene sequences. Using the TCRdist pipeline, a later analysis assigned CDR3 sequences along with most-parsimonious VDJ recombination scenarios. In a later analysis, every TCR beta chain was defined by the combination of its CDR3 amino acid sequence and its V-gene family, and reads without a unique V-gene family were dropped. To address suspected cross-contamination and a sequencing artifact, a later analysis removed 450 to 700 highly shared, low-generation-probability nucleotide sequences. In a later analysis, a clonal expansion index was calculated for each public chain from normalized within-repertoire ranks of inferred template counts. In a later analysis, generation probabilities were computed using a VDJ recombination model fitted to out-of-frame rearrangements, and the results were checked against IGoR. Hypergeometric tests were used in a later analysis to score TCR-TCR, TCR-HLA and TCR-CMV co-occurrence, with a repertoire-size bias correction applied to the TCR pairs. False discovery rates were estimated in a later analysis by permuting HLA or CMV assignments 20 times. A later analysis grouped co-occurring TCRs with DBSCAN, adding TCRdist sequence similarity when clustering within HLA-allele-positive subsets. Repertoires with fewer than 30,000 or more than 120,000 public chains, plus five repertoires with anomalous nucleotide sharing, were excluded from co-occurrence clustering. TCRdb took this table from immuneACCESS and kept in-frame rearrangements with V and J called. Such tables lack part of the clones; where checked against another copy, unresolved V genes explain under half of the gap, and the rest is unexplained. Clonal size and the V and J genes are those of that table, whereas D and trimming came from the DNA. The sample table holds tens of thousands of clones. Of the sample, about 6.4% falls within the top ten clones.

The paper as a whole reports these results and caveats: In a later genetic analysis, fewer N-insertions in productive TCRs were reported among donors in an Asian-associated ancestry cluster than the roughly 700-donor mean. Roughly uniform sequencing depth across donors was assumed in presence/absence analyses, although this assumption may not hold. A cluster of highly shared sequence variants was judged likely to be a technical artifact of the sequencing pipeline. In a later analysis, HLA-associated TCR beta chains were found to be more clonally expanded and to have lower generation probabilities than equally common non-associated chains. An association between a missense DCLRE1C variant and V-gene and J-gene trimming of TCR beta chains was found in a later genetic analysis and replicated in an independent cohort. A few of the identified cytomegalovirus-associated TCR beta chains were confirmed in vitro to be specific for cytomegalovirus antigens. A total of 150 to 200 TCR beta chains were listed by the study as associated with cytomegalovirus. A later analysis reported that several top co-occurrence clusters appeared linked to parvovirus B19, influenza, CMV and Epstein-Barr virus. Assigning TCR associations to individual alleles was difficult when HLA alleles, especially DR and DQ, strongly co-occurred. In a later analysis, most CMV-associated TCR beta chains were found to appear HLA-restricted, with HLA associations seemingly driven largely by CMV exposure. The cohort was sequenced for TCR beta chains only, and without alpha or paired-chain data the features that could be detected were limited. In a later analysis, over 15,000 TCR beta sequences were associated with specific HLA alleles at a false discovery rate of 0.05. Because counts were too low, about 18 rarely observed V segments, including chromosome 9 orphons, were left out of the earlier analysis of several hundred of the donors. The 87-base-pair reads could not distinguish some IMGT-functional V segments, including TRBV6-2 and TRBV6-3, so those segments were excluded. The authors suggested that the approach could potentially be extended to other disease states and immunological phenotypes. Because HLA typing was unavailable for some donors at each locus, only the typed subset was used in association tests. The only immune exposure information available for the cohort was CMV serostatus. An earlier analysis of some 560 of the donors showed that most TCR beta V segments appeared in productive rearrangements either about 90% or about 30% of the time, which broadly matched IMGT annotations. In both the original and validation cohorts, the classifier was reported to diagnose cytomegalovirus status with high specificity and sensitivity. In a later analysis, the rate of TCR association differed among HLA loci, with DRB1 alleles having the most associated TCRs and HLA-C alleles having the fewest. Linkage disequilibrium might explain the correlated functional status among segregating V segments, but an unknown experimental factor could not be ruled out. A further reported finding was that TCR beta sequences accurately predicted the HLA-A and HLA-B alleles for most subjects in the first cohort. Across donors, most TCR sequences were observed very rarely, whereas some public TCRs were present in many individuals.

The cohort comprised some 680 healthy bone marrow donors. Cohort members were all nominally healthy when sampled, although unrecorded immune exposures were likely present. Of the roughly 670 cohort members, about 270 had a positive CMV serostatus and just over 350 had a negative one, while no CMV serostatus was recorded for the donor. Every donor gave a peripheral blood sample, and the peripheral blood mononuclear cells from that sample were used for TCR beta sequencing. The Qiagen DNeasy Blood Extraction Kit was used to extract genomic DNA from the blood cell samples. With respect to this clone: Its antigen remains undetermined.

The rearrangement combines TRBV6-5 with TRBJ2-7; TRBD1 could be the D gene, as 6 bases match. The sample was PBMCs. The source of this sequence is a human donor in good health. The nucleotides read TGTGCCAGCAGTTCGACCGGGACATACGCCTACGAGCAGTACTTC. Its protein reads: CASSSTGTYAYEQYF.